In its sample, the clone carrying this TCR beta chain was seen many times. Its antigen is still unknown. These data are taken from a study of T cells in Graves' hyperthyroidism and ophthalmopathy. Regarding the study as a whole: Ophthalmopathy was distinguished from stable hyperthyroidism by 13 V-J signatures.

At least 3 on the Clinical Activity Score was recorded for ophthalmopathy patients, who also had NOSPECS grade at least 4 and duration under 3 months. Lactation, pregnancy, other autoimmune disease or uncontrolled infection excluded patients. Researchers amplified the TCR beta CDR3 regions from RNA transcripts. The study used the HTBI primer set for a first-round RT-PCR of the TCR CDR3. TCRdb passed the multiplex PCR reads through MiXCR, listing each CDR3 protein once. This repertoire shows 250,000 to 300,000 distinct CDR3 sequences, 15% to 20% found once; its top ten account for around 55%. CDR1 and CDR2 from the germline V gene are SGHRS and YFSETQ. This CDR3 has 14 amino acids. Losses at the gene ends were 4 bases for V and 4 bases for J; bases not matched to a gene: 6.

This TCR was recovered from a woman aged 55-75 years with Graves' ophthalmopathy. The chain carries TRBV5-1 and TRBJ2-7, with 9 nucleotides matching TRBD2. Sequencing was carried out using blood. CDR3 nucleotide sequence: TGCGCCAGCAGCGAAAGGACTAGCGCGTACGAGCAGTACTTC. It specifies CASSERTSAYEQYF. The whole variable domain, remainder taken from reference TRBV5-1 and TRBJ2-7, is KAGVTQTPRYLIKTRGQQVTLSCSPISGHRSVSWYQQTPGQGLQFLFEYFSETQRNKGNFPGRFSGRQFSNSRSEMNVSTLELGDSALYLCASSERTSAYEQYFGPGTRLTVT.